These 16 T cell receptor beta chains were all obtained from the same sample, sequenced in a study of CD8+CD57+ T cells in acquired aplastic anemia. Profiles of TCR beta VDJ and CDR3 were generated from a genomic DNA template. TCRdb reprocessed the reads with MiXCR, giving one entry per CDR3 protein. The table lists under 200,000 distinct CDR3 sequences, around 65% of them singletons. Sequencing was carried out using sorted CD4+, CD8+, or CD8+CD57+ T cells (not recorded which) from PBMCs. These receptors came from a human donor with severe aplastic anemia or a healthy control (not recorded which).

The chain uses TRBV27 and TRBJ2-1, with 9 bases matching TRBD2. From germline, CDR1 is MNHEY and CDR2 SMNVEV (reference sequence). This CDR3 region has 16 residues. The J segment lost 7 bases and the V segment lost 6 bases, leaving 13 bases of the junction unmatched. The CDR3 nucleotides read TGTGCCAGCAGCCTTACAGTCCTAGCGGGAAGGAATGAGCAGTTCTTC. The encoded protein is CASSLTVLAGRNEQFF.

In its sample, this clonotype was seen many times. The V call is TRBV6-5, the J call TRBJ1-2; 11 bases fit TRBD1. The germline CDR1 and CDR2 sequences are MNHEY and SVGAGI. This CDR3 has 19 residues. After removal of 6 bases from V and 4 bases from J, the junction contained 19 bases not matched to a gene. The CDR3 nucleotides read TGTGCCAGCAGCCCAATTTCGGGACAGGGGGACGGTGGAGGCTATGGCTACACCTTC. Translated: CASSPISGQGDGGGYGYTF.

The chain links TRBV5-1 to TRBJ2-7, with 7 nucleotides matching TRBD1. Unmatched junction bases numbered 6, after V lost 3 bases and J lost 6 bases. The CDR3 totals 13 residues. The germline V gene encodes CDR1 SGHRS and CDR2 YFSETQ. The CDR3 sequence is CASSWTGPSEQYF. The CDR3 DNA sequence: TGCGCCAGCAGCTGGACAGGACCTAGCGAGCAGTACTTC.

The V call is TRBV19, the J call TRBJ1-2, with D uncertain. V lost 3 bases and J lost 4, with 9 bases in between. From germline, CDR1 is LNHDA and CDR2 SQIVND (reference sequence). This CDR3 region has 13 residues. As DNA, the CDR3 is TGTGCCAGTAGTATCACAGAAGCCTATGGCTACACCTTC. Protein sequence: CASSITEAYGYTF. Supplemented by reference TRBV19 and TRBJ1-2, the full variable domain reads DGGITQSPKYLFRKEGQNVTLSCEQNLNHDAMYWYRQDPGQGLRLIYYSQIVNDFQKGDIAEGYSVSREKKESFPLTVTSAQKNPTAFYLCASSITEAYGYTFGSGTRLTVV.

This clonotype was picked up one time. The chain combines TRBV2 with TRBJ2-2; a possible D gene is TRBD1 (6 bases). Germline V CDR1 and CDR2: SNHLY, FYNNEI. The CDR3 spans 15 residues. V was trimmed by 4 bases and J by 3 bases, leaving 12 bases between them. The CDR3 coding sequence is TGTGCCAGCAGTGGGACAGAGGGTCACACCGGGGAGCTGTTTTTT. It codes for CASSGTEGHTGELFF.

This clonotype appeared many times. The chain is built from TRBV12-3 or TRBV12-4 and TRBJ2-1, with 7 bases aligning to TRBD1. The CDR3 consists of 15 residues. J lost 12 bases, V lost 4 bases, and 15 bases had no gene match. This CDR3 is CASSYALLTGYGQFF. As DNA, the CDR3 is TGTGCCAGCAGTTATGCCCTCTTGACAGGGTATGGGCAGTTCTTC.

The V call is TRBV19, the J call TRBJ1-1, with a tentative D call TRBD1 (5 bases). This CDR3 comprises 13 residues. Germline CDR1 reads LNHDA; CDR2 reads SQIVND (reference sequence). V was trimmed by 3 bases and J by 4 bases, leaving 9 bases between them. Written as DNA, the CDR3 is TGTGCCAGTAGTATGGGGGGAAGCACTGAAGCTTTCTTT. Translation: CASSMGGSTEAFF.

The table lists this clonotype with many counts. The J gene is TRBJ1-6, the V gene TRBV6-5; D may be TRBD1 (5 bases). The CDR3 loop spans 17 amino acids. The germline V and J ends were trimmed by 4 bases and 4 bases, with 17 bases remaining between them. The germline gives CDR1 MNHEY, CDR2 SVGAGI. The CDR3 DNA reads as TGTGCCAGCAGTTCTATTACTGGGACCGAATATAATTCACCCCTCCACTTT. Amino acid sequence: CASSSITGTEYNSPLHF.

This clonotype was observed at least ten times. This chain joins TRBV9 and TRBJ2-7, with 7 bases matching TRBD1. The V gene's germline CDR1 is SGDLS and CDR2 YYNGEE. The CDR3 covers 14 residues. J lost 2 bases, V lost 3 bases, and 5 bases had no gene match. The CDR3 coding sequence is TGTGCCAGCAGCGCAGGGGGACCGACCTACGAGCAGTACTTC. Residues: CASSAGGPTYEQYF.

J is TRBJ2-5 and V is TRBV7-9; 9 nucleotides agree with TRBD1. After removal of 1 base from V and 0 bases from J, the junction contained 21 bases not matched to a gene. CDR3 length equals 22 residues. Germline CDR1 is SEHNR and CDR2 is FQNEAQ (reference sequence). CDR3 sequence: CASSLGSWDRVPLCPDQETQYF. The CDR3 region has the DNA TGTGCCAGCAGCTTAGGGTCCTGGGACAGGGTTCCCTTGTGTCCTGACCAAGAGACCCAGTACTTC.

V and J are TRBV12-3 or TRBV12-4 and TRBJ1-4; tentative D call: TRBD1 (6 bases). This CDR3 has 14 amino acids. The germline V and J ends were trimmed by 2 bases and 10 bases, with 14 bases remaining between them. CDR3 amino acids: CASSLRSGAPKLFF. Here the CDR3 DNA reads TGTGCCAGCAGTTTACGTTCAGGGGCACCAAAACTGTTTTTT.

This rearrangement joins TRBV9 to TRBJ2-1; TRBD2 matches 8 bases. V shed 0 bases and J 1 base; nucleotides not matched to a gene: 9. This CDR3 is built from 18 residues. Germline V lookup: CDR1 SGDLS, CDR2 YYNGEE. Written as DNA, the CDR3 is TGTGCCAGCAGCGTAGGGGGGCGGGGGGCTTGGTCCTACAATGAGCAGTTCTTC. Translated: CASSVGGRGAWSYNEQFF.

This chain links TRBV20-1 with TRBJ2-3; D might be TRBD2 (5 bases). The CDR3 runs 14 residues. Germline CDR1 DFQATT, CDR2 SNEGSKA (reference sequence). The DNA of the CDR3 is TGCAGCGTCCAAGGAGGAGCAGGAACAGATACGCAGTATTTT. Its protein product is CSVQGGAGTDTQYF.

The V call is TRBV7-8, the J call TRBJ2-2, with TRBD1 matching over 8 bases. The germline V gene has CDR1 SGHVS and CDR2 FQNEAQ. The CDR3 is 17 amino acids. V lost 1 base and J lost 6; bases outside the gene matches: 10. The CDR3 here is CASSLEPSRGLAGELFF. In DNA, the CDR3 is TGTGCCAGCAGCTTAGAGCCCTCCAGGGGGCTGGCCGGGGAGCTGTTTTTT.

This clonotype appeared a few times. This chain links TRBV20-1 with TRBJ1-6; no definite D call. This CDR3 region has 13 residues. V lost 3 bases to trimming and J lost 9 bases, with 12 bases between them. Germline V lookup: CDR1 DFQATT, CDR2 SNEGSKA (reference sequence). The CDR3 region has the DNA TGCAGTGCTAGGGACTCAGCTAGTTCACCCCTCCACTTT. As protein: CSARDSASSPLHF.

This clonotype was counted at least ten times. V usage is TRBV11-2 and J usage is TRBJ2-7; D perhaps matches TRBD2 (5 bases). This CDR3 contains 12 residues. Trimming cost V 0 bases and J 10 bases, with 10 bases left between them. In germline, CDR1 is SGHAT, CDR2 FQNNGV. CDR3 coding DNA: TGTGCCAGCAGCTTAGAAGAGGGTTTCCAGTACTTC. Translating gives CASSLEEGFQYF.